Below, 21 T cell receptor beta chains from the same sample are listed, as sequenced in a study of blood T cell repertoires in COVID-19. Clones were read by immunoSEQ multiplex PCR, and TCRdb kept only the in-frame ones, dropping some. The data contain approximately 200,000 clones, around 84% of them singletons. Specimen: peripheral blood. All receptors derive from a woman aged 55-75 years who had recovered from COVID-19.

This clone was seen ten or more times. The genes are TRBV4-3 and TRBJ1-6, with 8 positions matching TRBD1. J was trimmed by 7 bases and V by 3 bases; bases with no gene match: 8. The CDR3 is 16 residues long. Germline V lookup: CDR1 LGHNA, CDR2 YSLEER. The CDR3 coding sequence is TGCGCCAGCAGCCAGGCCGTAGGACAGGGAAATTCACCCCTCCACTTT. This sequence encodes CASSQAVGQGNSPLHF.

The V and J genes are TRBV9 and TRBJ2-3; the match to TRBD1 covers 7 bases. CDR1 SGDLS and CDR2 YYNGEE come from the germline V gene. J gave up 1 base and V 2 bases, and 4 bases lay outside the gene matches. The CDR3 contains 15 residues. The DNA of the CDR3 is TGTGCCAGCAGCGTCAGGGGGTTCGGCACAGATACGCAGTATTTT. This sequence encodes CASSVRGFGTDTQYF. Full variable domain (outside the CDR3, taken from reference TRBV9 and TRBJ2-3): DSGVTQTPKHLITATGQRVTLRCSPRSGDLSVYWYQQSLDQGLQFLIQYYNGEERAKGNILERFSAQQFPDLHSELNLSSLELGDSALYFCASSVRGFGTDTQYFGPGTRLTVL.

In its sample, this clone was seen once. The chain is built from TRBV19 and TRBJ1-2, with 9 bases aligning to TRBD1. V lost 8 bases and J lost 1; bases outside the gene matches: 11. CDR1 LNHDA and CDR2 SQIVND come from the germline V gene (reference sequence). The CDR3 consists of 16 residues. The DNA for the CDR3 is TGTGCCAGTCGGACCAGGGACAGGGCAATTAACTATGGCTACACCTTC. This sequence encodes CASRTRDRAINYGYTF.

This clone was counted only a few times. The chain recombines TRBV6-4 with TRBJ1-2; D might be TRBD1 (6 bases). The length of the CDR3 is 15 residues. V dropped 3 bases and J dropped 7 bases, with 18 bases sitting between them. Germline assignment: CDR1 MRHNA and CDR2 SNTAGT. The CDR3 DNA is TGTGCCAGCAGTGATACCCCGCAGGGGCTTGGTGGCTACACCTTC. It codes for CASSDTPQGLGGYTF.

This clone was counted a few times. CDR3 nucleotide sequence: TGTGCCAGCAGTCCCGACAAGAATCAGCCCCAGCATTTT. Translated: CASSPDKNQPQHF. J is TRBJ1-5 and V is TRBV27; the D is unclear. V lost 5 bases and J 4 bases, leaving 9 bases between the germline ends. CDR1 is MNHEY, CDR2 SMNVEV, per germline (reference sequence). The CDR3 spans 13 residues.

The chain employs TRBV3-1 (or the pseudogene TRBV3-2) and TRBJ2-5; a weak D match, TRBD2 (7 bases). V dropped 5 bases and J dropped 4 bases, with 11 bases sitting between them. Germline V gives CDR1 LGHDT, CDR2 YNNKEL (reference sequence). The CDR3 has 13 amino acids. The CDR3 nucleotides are TGTGCCAGCAGCGGGGGGGCCGGAGAGACCCAGTACTTC. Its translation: CASSGGAGETQYF.

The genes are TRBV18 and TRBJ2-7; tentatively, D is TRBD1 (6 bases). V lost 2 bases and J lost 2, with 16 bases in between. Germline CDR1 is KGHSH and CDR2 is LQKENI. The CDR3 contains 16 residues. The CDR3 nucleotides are TGTGCCAGCTCACCAGATTTCGGCCAGGGGACCTACGAGCAGTACTTC. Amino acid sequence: CASSPDFGQGTYEQYF.

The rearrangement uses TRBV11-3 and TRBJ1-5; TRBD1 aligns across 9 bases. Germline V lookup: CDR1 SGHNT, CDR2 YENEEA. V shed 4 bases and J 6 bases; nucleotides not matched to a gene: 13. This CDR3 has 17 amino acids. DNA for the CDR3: TGTGCCAGCAGCTCAAGGAGGTCGGGACAGGGAAGTCAGCCCCAGCATTTT. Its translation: CASSSRRSGQGSQPQHF.

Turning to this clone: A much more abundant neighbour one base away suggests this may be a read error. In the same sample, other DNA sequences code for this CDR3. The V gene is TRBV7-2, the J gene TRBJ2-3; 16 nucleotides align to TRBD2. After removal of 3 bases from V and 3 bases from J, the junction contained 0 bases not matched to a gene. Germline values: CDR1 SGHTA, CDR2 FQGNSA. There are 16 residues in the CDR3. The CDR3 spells CASSLGLAGGTDTQYF. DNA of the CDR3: TGTGCCAGCAGCTTGGGACTAGCGGGGGGGACAGATACGCAGTATTTT.

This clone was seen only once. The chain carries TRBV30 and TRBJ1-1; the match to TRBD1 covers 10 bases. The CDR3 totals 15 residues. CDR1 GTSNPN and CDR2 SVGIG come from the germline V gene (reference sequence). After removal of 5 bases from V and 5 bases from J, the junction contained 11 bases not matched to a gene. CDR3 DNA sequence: TGTGCCTGGGGAGACGGACAGGGGGTTGGTACTGAAGCTTTCTTT. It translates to CAWGDGQGVGTEAFF. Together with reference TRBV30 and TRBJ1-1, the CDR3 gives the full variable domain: SQTIHQWPATLVQPVGSPLSLECTVEGTSNPNLYWYRQAAGRGLQLLFYSVGIGQISSEVPQNLSASRPQDRQFILSSKKLLLSDSGFYLCAWGDGQGVGTEAFFGQGTRLTVV.

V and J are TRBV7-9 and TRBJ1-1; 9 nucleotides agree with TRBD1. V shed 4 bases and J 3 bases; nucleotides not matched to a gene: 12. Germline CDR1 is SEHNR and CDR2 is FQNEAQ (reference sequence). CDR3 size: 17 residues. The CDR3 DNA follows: TGTGCCAGCAGCTCACCACCGGGACAGGGACTATACACTGAAGCTTTCTTT. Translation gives CASSSPPGQGLYTEAFF.

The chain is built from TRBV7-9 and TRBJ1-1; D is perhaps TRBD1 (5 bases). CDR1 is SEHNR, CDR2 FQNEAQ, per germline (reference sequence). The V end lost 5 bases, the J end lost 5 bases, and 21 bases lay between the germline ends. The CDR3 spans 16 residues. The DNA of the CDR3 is TGTGCCAGCAGCCCACGGTCGGGGGAGAAGGGGACTGAAGCTTTCTTT. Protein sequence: CASSPRSGEKGTEAFF. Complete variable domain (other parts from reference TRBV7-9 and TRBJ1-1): DTGVSQNPRHKITKRGQNVTFRCDPISEHNRLYWYRQTLGQGPEFLTYFQNEAQLEKSRLLSDRFSAERPKGSFSTLEIQRTEQGDSAMYLCASSPRSGEKGTEAFFGQGTRLTVV.

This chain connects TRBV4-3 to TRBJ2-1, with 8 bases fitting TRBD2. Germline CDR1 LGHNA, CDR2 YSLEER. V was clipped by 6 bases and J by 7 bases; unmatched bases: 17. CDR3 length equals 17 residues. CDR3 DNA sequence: TGCGCCAGCAGATCGGGGCGGGGGGCTACTACTTGGAATGAGCAGTTCTTC. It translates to CASRSGRGATTWNEQFF.

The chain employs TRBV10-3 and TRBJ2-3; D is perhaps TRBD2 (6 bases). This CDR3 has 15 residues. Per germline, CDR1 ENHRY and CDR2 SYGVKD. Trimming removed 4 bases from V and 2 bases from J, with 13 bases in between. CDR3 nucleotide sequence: TGTGCCATCAGTGGGCTTCGGGGGACCACAGATACGCAGTATTTT. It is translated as CAISGLRGTTDTQYF.

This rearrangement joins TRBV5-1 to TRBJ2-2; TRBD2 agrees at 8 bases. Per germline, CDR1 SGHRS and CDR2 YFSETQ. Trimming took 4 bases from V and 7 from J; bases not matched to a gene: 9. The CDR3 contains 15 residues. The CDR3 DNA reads TGCGCCAGCAGCCCCCGGGGGGGCAGGGACGGGGAGCTGTTTTTT. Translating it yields CASSPRGGRDGELFF.

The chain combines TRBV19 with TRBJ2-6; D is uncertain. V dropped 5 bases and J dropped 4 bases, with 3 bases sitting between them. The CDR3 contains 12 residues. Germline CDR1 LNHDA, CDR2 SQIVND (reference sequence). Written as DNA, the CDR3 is TGTGCCAGTAGTCCAGGGGCCAACGTCCTGACTTTC. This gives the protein CASSPGANVLTF. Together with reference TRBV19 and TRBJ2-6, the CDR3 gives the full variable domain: DGGITQSPKYLFRKEGQNVTLSCEQNLNHDAMYWYRQDPGQGLRLIYYSQIVNDFQKGDIAEGYSVSREKKESFPLTVTSAQKNPTAFYLCASSPGANVLTFGAGSRLTVL.

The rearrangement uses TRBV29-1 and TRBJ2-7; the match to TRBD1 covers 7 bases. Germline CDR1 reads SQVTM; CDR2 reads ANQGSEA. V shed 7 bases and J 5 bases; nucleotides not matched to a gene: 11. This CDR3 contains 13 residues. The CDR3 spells CSAFRQGPHEQYF. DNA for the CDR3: TGCAGCGCCTTCCGACAGGGTCCCCACGAGCAGTACTTC.

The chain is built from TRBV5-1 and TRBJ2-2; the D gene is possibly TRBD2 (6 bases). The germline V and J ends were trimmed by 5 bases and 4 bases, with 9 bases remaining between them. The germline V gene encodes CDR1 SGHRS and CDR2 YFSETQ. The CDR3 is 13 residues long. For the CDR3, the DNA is TGCGCCAGCAGTGGGGGGACCACCGGGGAGCTGTTTTTT. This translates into CASSGGTTGELFF.

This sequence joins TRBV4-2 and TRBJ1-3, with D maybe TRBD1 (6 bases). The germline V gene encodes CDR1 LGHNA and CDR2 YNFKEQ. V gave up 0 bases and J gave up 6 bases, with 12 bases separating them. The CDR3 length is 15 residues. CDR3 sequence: CASSQDGTNQNTIYF. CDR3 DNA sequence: TGTGCCAGCAGCCAAGACGGGACAAACCAAAACACCATATATTTT.

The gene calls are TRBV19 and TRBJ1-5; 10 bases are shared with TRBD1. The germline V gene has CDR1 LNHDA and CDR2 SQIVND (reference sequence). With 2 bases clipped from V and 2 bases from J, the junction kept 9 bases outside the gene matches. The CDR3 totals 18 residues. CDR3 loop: CASSISVTGGAGNQPQHF. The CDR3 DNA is TGTGCCAGTAGTATAAGTGTGACAGGGGGCGCCGGCAATCAGCCCCAGCATTTT.

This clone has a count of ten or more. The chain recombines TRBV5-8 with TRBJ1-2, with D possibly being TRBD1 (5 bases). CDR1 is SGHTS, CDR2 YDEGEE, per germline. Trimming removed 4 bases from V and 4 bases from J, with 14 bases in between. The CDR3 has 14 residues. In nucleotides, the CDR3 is TGTGCCAGCAGCCCCCGGGGGGGGGTCTATGGCTACACCTTC. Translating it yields CASSPRGGVYGYTF.